This TCR beta chain was captured by sequencing in a study of T cells after yellow fever vaccination. This clonotype was seen only a few times. In making TCR cDNA, 5'RACE template switching added a universal primer site and UMIs to it. From the 5' RACE reads, TCRdb called clonotypes with MiXCR, one entry per CDR3 protein. The sample records approximately 550,000 distinct CDR3 sequences, 15% to 20% being singletons. This TCR was sampled from a man aged 25-45 years who received the YFV17D yellow fever vaccine. The specimen was PBMCs, collected 15 days after the yellow fever booster vaccination.

CDR3 DNA: TGTGCCAGCAGTTGGCGGGAGTGGCGGGATACGCAGTATTTT. It is translated as CASSWREWRDTQYF. The gene calls are TRBV6-5 and TRBJ2-3; 7 bases match TRBD2. This CDR3 contains 14 residues. With 4 bases clipped from V and 6 bases from J, the junction kept 7 bases outside the gene matches. The germline V gene encodes CDR1 MNHEY and CDR2 SVGAGI.